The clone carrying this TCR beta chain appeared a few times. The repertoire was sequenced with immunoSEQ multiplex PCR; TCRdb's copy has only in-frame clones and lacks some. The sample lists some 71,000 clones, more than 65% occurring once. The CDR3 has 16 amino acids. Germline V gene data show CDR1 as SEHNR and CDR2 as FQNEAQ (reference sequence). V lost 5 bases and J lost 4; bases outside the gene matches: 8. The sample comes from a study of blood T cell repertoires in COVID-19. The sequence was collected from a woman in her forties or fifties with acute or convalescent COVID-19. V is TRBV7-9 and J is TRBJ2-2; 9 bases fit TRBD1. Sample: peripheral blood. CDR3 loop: CASSPRTGEFTGELFF. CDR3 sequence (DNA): TGTGCCAGCAGCCCAAGGACAGGGGAATTCACCGGGGAGCTGTTTTTT.